Shown below are 13 T cell receptor beta chains from a single sample sequenced in a study of technical replicates of blood from a few donors. TCRdb's copy holds only in-frame clones and misses some; the assay was immunoSEQ multiplex PCR. The sample comprises some 77,000 clones, over 90% of which are singletons, and about 0.4% rests with the top ten. The material sequenced was T cells isolated from PBMCs. These receptor sequences come from a human donor in good health.

CDR3 region: CAIRGGQDNEQFF. In DNA, the CDR3 is TGTGCCATCAGGGGGGGACAGGACAATGAGCAGTTCTTC. The V call is TRBV10-3, the J call TRBJ2-1; 8 nucleotides agree with TRBD1. With V trimmed by 6 bases and J by 5 bases, 3 bases remained unmatched. Germline V lookup: CDR1 ENHRY, CDR2 SYGVKD. CDR3 size: 13 residues.

The gene calls are TRBV7-9 and TRBJ1-1; D may be TRBD1 (6 bases). The V end was cut by 5 bases, the J end by 5 bases, with 9 bases between. CDR1 SEHNR and CDR2 FQNEAQ come from the germline V gene (reference sequence). The CDR3 loop spans 12 amino acids. The CDR3 DNA sequence: TGTGCCAGCAGCCAAGGGGGAACTGAAGCTTTCTTT. This translates into CASSQGGTEAFF. The complete variable domain, with remaining parts taken from reference TRBV7-9 and TRBJ1-1, reads DTGVSQNPRHKITKRGQNVTFRCDPISEHNRLYWYRQTLGQGPEFLTYFQNEAQLEKSRLLSDRFSAERPKGSFSTLEIQRTEQGDSAMYLCASSQGGTEAFFGQGTRLTVV.

This chain links TRBV4-2 with TRBJ2-1; 8 nucleotides line up with TRBD2. The CDR3 is made up of 16 amino acids. Germline-derived CDR1 and CDR2 are LGHNA and YNFKEQ. Trimming took 0 bases from V and 7 from J; bases not matched to a gene: 8. The CDR3 region has the DNA TGTGCCAGCAGCCAAGATTCGTCGGGAGGGAGAAATGAGCAGTTCTTC. Translated: CASSQDSSGGRNEQFF.

The V call is TRBV5-1, the J call TRBJ2-7; 11 bases are a match to TRBD1. The ends lost 5 bases at V and 6 bases at J; junction bases unmatched: 10. Germline CDR1 reads SGHRS; CDR2 reads YFSETQ. This CDR3 region has 15 residues. Here the CDR3 DNA reads TGCGCCAGCAGGTCGGGACAGGGGGATTTCGGCGAGCAGTACTTC. It is translated as CASRSGQGDFGEQYF.

J is TRBJ1-1 and V is TRBV7-9; TRBD1 is a possible D gene (5 bases). Per the germline V gene, CDR1 is SEHNR and CDR2 is FQNEAQ (reference sequence). This CDR3 has 13 amino acids. Trimming cost V 7 bases and J 4 bases, with 13 bases left between them. The CDR3 is CASNGDGGTEAFF. For the CDR3, the DNA is TGTGCCAGCAACGGGGACGGGGGCACTGAAGCTTTCTTT.

The chain links TRBV11-2 to TRBJ2-7; 11 nucleotides line up with TRBD1. Unmatched junction bases numbered 12, after V lost 3 bases and J lost 5 bases. The CDR3 covers 17 residues. In germline, CDR1 is SGHAT, CDR2 FQNNGV. For the CDR3, the DNA is TGTGCCAGCAGCTTCCTAGGACAGGGGGCGAGGCTGGACGAGCAGTACTTC. It encodes CASSFLGQGARLDEQYF.

This chain joins TRBV9 and TRBJ2-1; 7 bases match TRBD2. V was pared by 5 bases and J by 2 bases, with 7 bases of the junction left unmatched. In germline, CDR1 is SGDLS, CDR2 YYNGEE. This CDR3 is built from 15 residues. The CDR3 DNA is TGTGCCAGCAGTTCCTCAGGACTAGCCTACAATGAGCAGTTCTTC. This codes for CASSSSGLAYNEQFF.

The gene calls are TRBV7-3 and TRBJ1-1; D unclear. The CDR3 has 15 amino acids. Per the germline V gene, CDR1 is SGHTA and CDR2 is FQGTGA. Trimming took off 3 bases at V and 4 bases at J, with 15 bases between the two ends. DNA of the CDR3: TGTGCCAGCAGCTTCCAGCCTCTTGGAGGCACTGAAGCTTTCTTT. This encodes CASSFQPLGGTEAFF.

The rearrangement joins TRBV7-9 to TRBJ1-1; unclear D gene. Trimming pared 6 bases from V and 4 bases from J, leaving 24 bases between. Germline values: CDR1 SEHNR, CDR2 FQNEAQ (reference sequence). The length of the CDR3 is 17 residues. The CDR3 DNA is TGTGCCAGCAGAATAAGGTATGGGCGGCGGGGAAGCACTGAAGCTTTCTTT. It specifies CASRIRYGRRGSTEAFF.

This sequence joins TRBV9 and TRBJ2-2; 7 bases are shared with TRBD2. There are 16 residues in the CDR3. V lost 0 bases to trimming and J lost 5 bases; unmatched junction nucleotides: 7. Germline V CDR1 and CDR2: SGDLS, YYNGEE. The CDR3 sequence is CASSVDYWGGTGELFF. The CDR3 DNA sequence: TGTGCCAGCAGCGTAGATTATTGGGGAGGGACCGGGGAGCTGTTTTTT.

The chain couples TRBV10-3 to TRBJ2-1, with D possibly TRBD2 on 5 matching bases. The CDR3 totals 11 residues. The germline CDR1 and CDR2 sequences are ENHRY and SYGVKD. V was clipped by 10 bases and J by 7 bases, with 11 bases between them. The CDR3 reads CATQLDNEQFF. The CDR3 coding sequence is TGTGCCACACAACTAGATAATGAGCAGTTCTTC.

The chain carries TRBV2 and TRBJ2-3; TRBD2 is a possible D gene (6 bases). This CDR3 has 15 amino acids. The germline V gene encodes CDR1 SNHLY and CDR2 FYNNEI. V lost 3 bases and J lost 0, with 10 bases in between. The CDR3 DNA reads as TGTGCCAGCAGTGATGAGGGACTTAGCACAGATACGCAGTATTTT. Amino acid sequence: CASSDEGLSTDTQYF.

V and J are TRBV28 and TRBJ2-7; D is perhaps TRBD1 (5 bases). CDR1 and CDR2 (germline): MDHEN, SYDVKM. CDR3 length: 14 residues. V lost 2 bases and J 2 bases, leaving 10 bases between the germline ends. The CDR3 reads CASSLQGNAYEQYF. As DNA, the CDR3 is TGTGCCAGCAGTTTACAGGGAAATGCCTACGAGCAGTACTTC.